This is a list of T cell receptor beta chains from one sample in a study of cytomegalovirus exposure and HLA in healthy donors. Some clones are missing from TCRdb's copy, which holds only in-frame ones; the method was immunoSEQ multiplex PCR. Here the sample spans 160,000 or so clones, roughly four fifths being singletons. What was sequenced was PBMCs. The receptors here all came from a woman under 30 in good health and CMV-seropositive. Both conserved end residues are part of each CDR3.

V	J	CDR3
TRBV25-1	TRBJ2-3	CASSDNTGNTDTQYF
TRBV19	TRBJ1-2	CASSTSGTGRYGYTF
TRBV19	TRBJ1-1	CASSPPQLTEAFF
TRBV6-1	TRBJ1-1	CASSGTGIVGGNTEAFF
TRBV7-9	TRBJ2-1	CASSSRGLAGEQFF
TRBV2	TRBJ1-2	CARGTGGIDGYTF
TRBV4-3	TRBJ2-2	CASSQFISSGGRNTGELFF
TRBV7-9	TRBJ1-5	CASSLTGQGNQPQHF
TRBV2	TRBJ2-7	CASSDLSDSYEQYF
TRBV5-1	TRBJ2-3	CASSVASTSTDTQYF
TRBV15	TRBJ1-4	CATSGSGTRNEKLFF
TRBV19	TRBJ2-5	CASSIAFSTQETQYF
TRBV7-3	TRBJ1-1	CASSFLGTGVGRGEAFF
TRBV9	TRBJ1-1	CASSAHGIENTEAFF
TRBV5-5	TRBJ1-5	CASSSRTGGNQPQHF
TRBV21-1	TRBJ1-4	CASSIPSSRAGANEKLFF
TRBV11-2	TRBJ2-7	CASSLGRARGRYMGYEQYF
TRBV7-9	TRBJ1-1	CASRQGTHTEAFF
TRBV6-1	TRBJ2-2	CASSRGIDHPGELFF
TRBV28	TRBJ1-2	CASSSSTNRGPITYGYTF
TRBV19	TRBJ2-1	CASSPQRGGGGNEQFF